This paragraph covers one T cell receptor beta chain sequence. These data are taken from a study of blood T cell repertoires in COVID-19. Germline V gives CDR1 SGHKS, CDR2 YYEKEE (reference sequence). The CDR3 length is 16 residues. Trimming pared 2 bases from V and 6 bases from J, leaving 18 bases between. Here immunoSEQ multiplex PCR was the method, and the copy in TCRdb shows in-frame clones only, minus some. The repertoire includes roughly 170,000 clones, 84% of them detected once, and approximately 7.1% sits in the top ten. The sequenced material came from peripheral blood. V gene TRBV5-5 combines with J gene TRBJ1-5; possibly TRBD1 for D (6 bases). This TCR was sampled from a human donor in a cohort sampled during active COVID-19. CDR3: CASSLSGSQQGQPQHF. The CDR3, as DNA: TGTGCCAGCAGCTTATCAGGGAGCCAACAGGGTCAGCCCCAGCATTTT. Full variable domain (rest looked up from reference TRBV5-5 and TRBJ1-5): DAGVTQSPTHLIKTRGQQVTLRCSPISGHKSVSWYQQVLGQGPQFIFQYYEKEERGRGNFPDRFSARQFPNYSSELNVNALLLGDSALYLCASSLSGSQQGQPQHFGDGTRLSIL.